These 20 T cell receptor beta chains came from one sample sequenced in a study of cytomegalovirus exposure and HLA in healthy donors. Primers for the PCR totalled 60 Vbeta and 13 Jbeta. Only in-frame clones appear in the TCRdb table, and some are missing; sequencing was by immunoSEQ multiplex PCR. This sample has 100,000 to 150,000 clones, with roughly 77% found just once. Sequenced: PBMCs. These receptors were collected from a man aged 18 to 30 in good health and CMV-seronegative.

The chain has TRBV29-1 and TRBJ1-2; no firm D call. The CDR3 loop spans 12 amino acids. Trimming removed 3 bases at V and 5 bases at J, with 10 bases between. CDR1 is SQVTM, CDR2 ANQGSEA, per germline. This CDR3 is CSVEVFGYGYTF. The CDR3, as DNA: TGCAGCGTTGAGGTGTTCGGGTATGGCTACACCTTC.

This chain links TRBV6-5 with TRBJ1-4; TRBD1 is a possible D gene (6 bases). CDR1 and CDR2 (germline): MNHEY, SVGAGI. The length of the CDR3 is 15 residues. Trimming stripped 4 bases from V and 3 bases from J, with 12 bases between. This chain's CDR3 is CASSLQGPSNEKLFF. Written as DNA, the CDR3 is TGTGCCAGCAGTTTGCAGGGGCCTTCTAATGAAAAACTGTTTTTT.

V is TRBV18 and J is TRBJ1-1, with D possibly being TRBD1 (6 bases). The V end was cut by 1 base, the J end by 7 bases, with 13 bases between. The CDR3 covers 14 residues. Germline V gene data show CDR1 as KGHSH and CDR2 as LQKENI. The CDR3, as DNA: TGTGCCAGCTCACCACAGAGGGGGATCGGTGAAGCTTTCTTT. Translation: CASSPQRGIGEAFF.

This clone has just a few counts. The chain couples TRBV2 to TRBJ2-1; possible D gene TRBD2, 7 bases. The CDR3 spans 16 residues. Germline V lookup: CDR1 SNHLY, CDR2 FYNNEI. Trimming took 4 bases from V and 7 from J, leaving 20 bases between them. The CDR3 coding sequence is TGTGCCAGCAGTGCAATAGGGGGGGCTTTTAGGAATGAGCAGTTCTTC. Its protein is CASSAIGGAFRNEQFF.

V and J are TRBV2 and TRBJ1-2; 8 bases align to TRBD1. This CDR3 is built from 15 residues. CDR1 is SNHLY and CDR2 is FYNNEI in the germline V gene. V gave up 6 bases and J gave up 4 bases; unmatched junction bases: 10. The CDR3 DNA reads TGTGCCAGCAGGTCCCTCACGGGACAGGTCTATGGCTACACCTTC. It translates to CASRSLTGQVYGYTF.

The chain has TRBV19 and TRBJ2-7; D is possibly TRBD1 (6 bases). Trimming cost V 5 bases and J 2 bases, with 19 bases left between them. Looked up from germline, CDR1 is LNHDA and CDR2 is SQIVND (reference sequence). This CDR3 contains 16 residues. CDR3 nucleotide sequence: TGTGCCAGTAGTTCCCCTAACCGGGACACCACCTACGAGCAGTACTTC. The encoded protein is CASSSPNRDTTYEQYF.

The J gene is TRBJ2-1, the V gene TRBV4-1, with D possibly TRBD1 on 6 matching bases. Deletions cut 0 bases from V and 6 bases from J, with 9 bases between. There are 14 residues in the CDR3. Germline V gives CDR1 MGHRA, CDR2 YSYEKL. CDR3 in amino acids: CASSQDSGANEQFF. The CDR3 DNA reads TGCGCCAGCAGCCAAGATTCAGGGGCCAATGAGCAGTTCTTC.

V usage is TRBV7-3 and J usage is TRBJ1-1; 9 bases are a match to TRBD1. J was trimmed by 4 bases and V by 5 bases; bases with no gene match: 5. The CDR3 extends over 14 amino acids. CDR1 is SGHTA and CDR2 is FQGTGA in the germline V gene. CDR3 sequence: CASSPGQGLTEAFF. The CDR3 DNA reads TGTGCCAGCAGCCCGGGACAGGGCCTCACTGAAGCTTTCTTT.

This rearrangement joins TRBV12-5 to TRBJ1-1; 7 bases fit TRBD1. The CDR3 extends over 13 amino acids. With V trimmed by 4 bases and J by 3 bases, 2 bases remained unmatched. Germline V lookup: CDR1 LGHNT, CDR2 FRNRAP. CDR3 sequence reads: CASGWQGDTEAFF. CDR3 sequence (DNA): TGTGCTAGTGGTTGGCAGGGGGACACTGAAGCTTTCTTT.

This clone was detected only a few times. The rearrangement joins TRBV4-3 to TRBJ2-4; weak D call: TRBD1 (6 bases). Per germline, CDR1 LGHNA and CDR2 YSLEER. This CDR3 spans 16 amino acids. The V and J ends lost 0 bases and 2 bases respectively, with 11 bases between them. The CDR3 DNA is TGCGCCAGCAGCCAAGACCTTGGGACAACCAAAAACATTCAGTACTTC. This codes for CASSQDLGTTKNIQYF.

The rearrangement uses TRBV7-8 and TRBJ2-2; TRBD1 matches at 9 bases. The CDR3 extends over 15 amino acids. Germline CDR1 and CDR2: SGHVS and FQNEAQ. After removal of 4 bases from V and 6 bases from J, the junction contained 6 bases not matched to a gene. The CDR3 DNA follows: TGTGCCAGCAGCTCCGGGACAGGGAGTGCCGGGGAGCTGTTTTTT. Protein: CASSSGTGSAGELFF.

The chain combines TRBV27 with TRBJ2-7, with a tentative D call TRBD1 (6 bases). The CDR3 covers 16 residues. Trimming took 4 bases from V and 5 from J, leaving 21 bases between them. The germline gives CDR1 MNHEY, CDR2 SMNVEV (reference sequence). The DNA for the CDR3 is TGTGCCAGCAGTTCCTACAAACAGGGTTCCGTCGACGAGCAGTACTTC. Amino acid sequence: CASSSYKQGSVDEQYF.

The CDR3 here is CASRTGNFYGYTF. In nucleotides, the CDR3 is TGTGCCAGCAGAACAGGAAATTTCTATGGCTACACCTTC. This sequence joins TRBV6-5 and TRBJ1-2; the D gene is possibly TRBD1 (5 bases). This CDR3 region has 13 residues. Trimming removed 6 bases at V and 4 bases at J, with 12 bases between. Per germline, CDR1 MNHEY and CDR2 SVGAGI.

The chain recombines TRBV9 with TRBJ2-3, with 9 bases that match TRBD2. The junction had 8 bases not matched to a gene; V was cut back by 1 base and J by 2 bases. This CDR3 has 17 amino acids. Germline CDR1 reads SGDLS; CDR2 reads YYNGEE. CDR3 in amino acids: CASSVPASGDLTDTQYF. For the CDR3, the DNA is TGTGCCAGCAGCGTACCGGCTAGCGGGGACCTCACAGATACGCAGTATTTT.

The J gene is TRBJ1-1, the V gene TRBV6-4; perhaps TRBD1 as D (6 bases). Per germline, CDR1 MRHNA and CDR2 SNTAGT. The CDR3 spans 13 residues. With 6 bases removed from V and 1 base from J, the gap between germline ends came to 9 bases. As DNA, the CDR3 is TGTGCCAGCAGCCACAGGGAGAACACTGAAGCTTTCTTT. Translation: CASSHRENTEAFF.

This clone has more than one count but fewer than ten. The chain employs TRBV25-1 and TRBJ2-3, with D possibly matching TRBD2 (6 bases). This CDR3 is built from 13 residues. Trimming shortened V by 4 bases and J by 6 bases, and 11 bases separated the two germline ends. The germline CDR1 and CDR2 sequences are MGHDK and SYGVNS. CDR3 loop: CASSGDSRDTQYF. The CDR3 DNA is TGTGCCAGCAGTGGGGACTCGAGGGATACGCAGTATTTT.

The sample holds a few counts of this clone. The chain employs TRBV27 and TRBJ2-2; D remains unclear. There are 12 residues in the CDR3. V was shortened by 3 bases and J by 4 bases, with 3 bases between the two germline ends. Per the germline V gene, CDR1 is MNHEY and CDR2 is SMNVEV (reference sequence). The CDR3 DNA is TGTGCCAGCAGTTTCCTCACCGGGGAGCTGTTTTTT. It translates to CASSFLTGELFF.

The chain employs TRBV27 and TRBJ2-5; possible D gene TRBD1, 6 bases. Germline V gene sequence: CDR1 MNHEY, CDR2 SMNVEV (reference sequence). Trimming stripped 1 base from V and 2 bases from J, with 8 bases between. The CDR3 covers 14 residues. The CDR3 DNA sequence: TGTGCCAGCAGTTTATTCGGACAGCAAGAGACCCAGTACTTC. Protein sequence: CASSLFGQQETQYF.

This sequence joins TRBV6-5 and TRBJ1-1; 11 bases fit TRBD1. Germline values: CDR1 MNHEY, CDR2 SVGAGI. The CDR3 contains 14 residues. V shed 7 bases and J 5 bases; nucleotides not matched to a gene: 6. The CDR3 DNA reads TGTGCCAGCAATTCGGGGACAGGGGGTACTGAAGCTTTCTTT. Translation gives CASNSGTGGTEAFF.

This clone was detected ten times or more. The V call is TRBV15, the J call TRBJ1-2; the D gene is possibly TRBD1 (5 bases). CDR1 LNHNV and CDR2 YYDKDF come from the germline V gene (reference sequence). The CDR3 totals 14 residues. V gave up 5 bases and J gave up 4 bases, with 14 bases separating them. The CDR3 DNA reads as TGTGCCACCAGCGTTCTTAGGGGCGGCTATGGCTACACCTTC. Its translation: CATSVLRGGYGYTF.